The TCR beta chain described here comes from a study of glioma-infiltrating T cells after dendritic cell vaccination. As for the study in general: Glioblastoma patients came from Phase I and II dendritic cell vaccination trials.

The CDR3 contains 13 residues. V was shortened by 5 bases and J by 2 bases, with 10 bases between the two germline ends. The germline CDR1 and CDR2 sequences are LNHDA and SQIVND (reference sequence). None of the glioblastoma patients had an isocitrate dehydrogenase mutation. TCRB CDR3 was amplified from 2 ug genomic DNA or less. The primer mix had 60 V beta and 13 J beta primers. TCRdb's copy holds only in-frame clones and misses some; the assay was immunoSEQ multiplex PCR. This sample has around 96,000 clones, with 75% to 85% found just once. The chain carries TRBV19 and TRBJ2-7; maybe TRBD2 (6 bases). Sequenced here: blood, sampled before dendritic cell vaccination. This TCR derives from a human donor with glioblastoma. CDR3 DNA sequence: TGTGCCAGTAGTGACGGGGGTCCCTACGAGCAGTACTTC. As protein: CASSDGGPYEQYF. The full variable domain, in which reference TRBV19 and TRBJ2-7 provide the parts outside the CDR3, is DGGITQSPKYLFRKEGQNVTLSCEQNLNHDAMYWYRQDPGQGLRLIYYSQIVNDFQKGDIAEGYSVSREKKESFPLTVTSAQKNPTAFYLCASSDGGPYEQYFGPGTRLTVT.